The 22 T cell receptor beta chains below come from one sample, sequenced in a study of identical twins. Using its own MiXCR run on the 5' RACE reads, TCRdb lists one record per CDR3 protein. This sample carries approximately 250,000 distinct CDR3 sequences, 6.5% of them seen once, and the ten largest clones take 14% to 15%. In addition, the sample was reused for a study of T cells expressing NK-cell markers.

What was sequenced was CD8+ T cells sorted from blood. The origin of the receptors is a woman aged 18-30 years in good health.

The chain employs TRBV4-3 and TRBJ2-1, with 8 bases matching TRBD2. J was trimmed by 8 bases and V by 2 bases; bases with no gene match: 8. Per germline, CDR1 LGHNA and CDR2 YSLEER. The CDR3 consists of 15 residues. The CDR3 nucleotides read TGCGCCAGCAGCCAACCCGAAGCGGGAGAACATGAGCAGTTCTTC. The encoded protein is CASSQPEAGEHEQFF.

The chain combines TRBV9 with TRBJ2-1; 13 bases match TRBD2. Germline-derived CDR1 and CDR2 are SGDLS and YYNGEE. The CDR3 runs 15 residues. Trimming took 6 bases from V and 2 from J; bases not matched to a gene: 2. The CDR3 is CASKGTSGTYNEQFF. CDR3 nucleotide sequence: TGTGCCAGCAAGGGGACTAGCGGGACCTACAATGAGCAGTTCTTC.

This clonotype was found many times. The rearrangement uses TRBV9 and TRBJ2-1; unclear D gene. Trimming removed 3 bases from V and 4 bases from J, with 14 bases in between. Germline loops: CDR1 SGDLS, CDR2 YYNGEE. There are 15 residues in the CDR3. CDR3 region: CASSGDPLSYNEQFF. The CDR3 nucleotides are TGTGCCAGCAGCGGCGACCCCCTTTCTTACAATGAGCAGTTCTTC.

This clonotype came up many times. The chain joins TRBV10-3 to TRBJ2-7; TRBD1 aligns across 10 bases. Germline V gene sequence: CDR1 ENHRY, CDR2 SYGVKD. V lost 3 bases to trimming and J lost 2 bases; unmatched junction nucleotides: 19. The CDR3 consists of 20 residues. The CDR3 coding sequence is TGTGCCATCAGTGAACCCCGGGACAGGGGTGCATCGAGGGGCCCCTACGAGCAGTACTTC. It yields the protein CAISEPRDRGASRGPYEQYF.

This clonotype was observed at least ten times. The CDR3 loop is CASSDGSSYNEQFF. CDR3 nucleotide sequence: TGTGCCAGCAGCGACGGAAGCTCCTACAATGAGCAGTTCTTC. This sequence joins TRBV9 and TRBJ2-1; D not certain. The V and J ends lost 3 bases and 0 bases respectively, with 7 bases between them. The CDR3 consists of 14 residues. The germline CDR1 and CDR2 sequences are SGDLS and YYNGEE.

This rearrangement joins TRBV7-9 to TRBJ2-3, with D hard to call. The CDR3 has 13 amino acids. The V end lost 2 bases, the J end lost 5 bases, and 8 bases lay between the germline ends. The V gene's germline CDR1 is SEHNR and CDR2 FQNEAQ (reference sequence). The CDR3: CASSLYDGDTQYF. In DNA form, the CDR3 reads TGTGCCAGCAGCTTATACGACGGAGATACGCAGTATTTT.

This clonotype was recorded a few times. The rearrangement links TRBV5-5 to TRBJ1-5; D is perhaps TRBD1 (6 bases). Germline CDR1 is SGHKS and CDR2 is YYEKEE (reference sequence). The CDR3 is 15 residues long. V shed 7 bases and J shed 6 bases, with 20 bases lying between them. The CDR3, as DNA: TGTGCCAGCTCTCCTGGGGGGCAGGGGATTCAGCCCCAGCATTTT. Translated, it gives CASSPGGQGIQPQHF. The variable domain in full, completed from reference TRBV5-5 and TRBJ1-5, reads DAGVTQSPTHLIKTRGQQVTLRCSPISGHKSVSWYQQVLGQGPQFIFQYYEKEERGRGNFPDRFSARQFPNYSSELNVNALLLGDSALYLCASSPGGQGIQPQHFGDGTRLSIL.

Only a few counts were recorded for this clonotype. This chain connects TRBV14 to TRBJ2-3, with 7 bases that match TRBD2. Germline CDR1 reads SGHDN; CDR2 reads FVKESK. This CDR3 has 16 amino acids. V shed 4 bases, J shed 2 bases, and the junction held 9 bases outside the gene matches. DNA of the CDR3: TGTGCCAGCAGCCTTACACTAGCGTCCCACACAGATACGCAGTATTTT. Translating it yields CASSLTLASHTDTQYF.

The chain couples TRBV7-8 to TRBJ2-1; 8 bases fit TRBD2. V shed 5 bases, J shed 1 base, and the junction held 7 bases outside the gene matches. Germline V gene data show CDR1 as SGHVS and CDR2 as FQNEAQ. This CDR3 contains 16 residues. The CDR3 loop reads CASSNAGGLSYNEQFF. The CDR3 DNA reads TGTGCCAGCAGCAACGCGGGAGGACTGTCCTACAATGAGCAGTTCTTC. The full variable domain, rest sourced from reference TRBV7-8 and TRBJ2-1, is GAGVSQSPRYKVAKRGQDVALRCDPISGHVSLFWYQQALGQGPEFLTYFQNEAQLDKSGLPSDRFFAERPEGSVSTLKIQRTQQEDSAVYLCASSNAGGLSYNEQFFGPGTRLTVL.

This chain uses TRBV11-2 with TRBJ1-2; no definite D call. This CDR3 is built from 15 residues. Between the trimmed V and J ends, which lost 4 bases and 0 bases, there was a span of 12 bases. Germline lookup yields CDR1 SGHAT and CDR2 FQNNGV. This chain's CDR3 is CASSWTEGSNYGYTF. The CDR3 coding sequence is TGTGCCAGCAGCTGGACGGAAGGATCTAACTATGGCTACACCTTC.

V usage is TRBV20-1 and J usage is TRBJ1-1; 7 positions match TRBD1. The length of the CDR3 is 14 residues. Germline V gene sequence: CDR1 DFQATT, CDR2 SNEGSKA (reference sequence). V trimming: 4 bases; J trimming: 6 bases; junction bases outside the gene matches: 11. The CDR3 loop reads CSAMPGQMASEAFF. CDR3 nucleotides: TGCAGTGCTATGCCGGGACAGATGGCGTCTGAAGCTTTCTTT.

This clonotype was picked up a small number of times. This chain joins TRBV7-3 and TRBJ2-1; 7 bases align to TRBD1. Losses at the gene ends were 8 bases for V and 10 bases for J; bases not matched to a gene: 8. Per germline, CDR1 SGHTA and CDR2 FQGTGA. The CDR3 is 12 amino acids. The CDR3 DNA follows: TGTGCCAGCGCAGACAGGGAGAAAGAGCAGTTCTTC. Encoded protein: CASADREKEQFF.

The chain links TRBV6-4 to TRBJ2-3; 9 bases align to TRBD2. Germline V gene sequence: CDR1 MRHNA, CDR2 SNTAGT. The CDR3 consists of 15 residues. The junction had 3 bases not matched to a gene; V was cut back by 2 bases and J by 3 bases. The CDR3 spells CASSDPAGGTDTQYF. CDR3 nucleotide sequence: TGTGCCAGCAGTGACCCAGCGGGAGGTACAGATACGCAGTATTTT.

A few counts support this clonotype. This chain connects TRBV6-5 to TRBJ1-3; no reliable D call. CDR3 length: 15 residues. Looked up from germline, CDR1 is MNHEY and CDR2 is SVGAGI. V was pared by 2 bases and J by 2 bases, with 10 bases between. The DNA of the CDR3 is TGTGCCAGCAGTTACACCGTCGGACCTGGAAACACCATATATTTT. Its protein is CASSYTVGPGNTIYF.

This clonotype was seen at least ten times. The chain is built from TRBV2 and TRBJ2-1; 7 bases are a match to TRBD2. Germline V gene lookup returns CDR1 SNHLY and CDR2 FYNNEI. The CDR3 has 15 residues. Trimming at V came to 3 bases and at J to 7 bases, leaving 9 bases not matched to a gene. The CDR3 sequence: CASSDSGISLNEQFF. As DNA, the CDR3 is TGTGCCAGCAGTGACAGCGGGATCTCTTTGAATGAGCAGTTCTTC. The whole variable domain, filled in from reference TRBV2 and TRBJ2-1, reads EPEVTQTPSHQVTQMGQEVILRCVPISNHLYFYWYRQILGQKVEFLVSFYNNEISEKSEIFDDQFSVERPDGSNFTLKIRSTKLEDSAMYFCASSDSGISLNEQFFGPGTRLTVL.

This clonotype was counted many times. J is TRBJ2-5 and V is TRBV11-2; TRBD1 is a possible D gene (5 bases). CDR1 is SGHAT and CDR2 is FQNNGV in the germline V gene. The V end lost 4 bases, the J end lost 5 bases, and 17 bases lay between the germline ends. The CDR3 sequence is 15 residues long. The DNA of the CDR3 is TGTGCCAGCAGCTCTGGGGCCCTTAACCGGGAGACCCAGTACTTC. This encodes CASSSGALNRETQYF.

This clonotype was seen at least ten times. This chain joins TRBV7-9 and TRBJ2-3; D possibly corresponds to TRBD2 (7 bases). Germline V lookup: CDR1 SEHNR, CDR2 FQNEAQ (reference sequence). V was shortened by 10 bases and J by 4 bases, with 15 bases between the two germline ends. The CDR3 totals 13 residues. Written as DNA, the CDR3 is TGTGCCACCCAGGGGAGGGGCGCAGATACGCAGTATTTT. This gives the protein CATQGRGADTQYF. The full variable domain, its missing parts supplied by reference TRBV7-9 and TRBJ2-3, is DTGVSQNPRHKITKRGQNVTFRCDPISEHNRLYWYRQTLGQGPEFLTYFQNEAQLEKSRLLSDRFSAERPKGSFSTLEIQRTEQGDSAMYLCATQGRGADTQYFGPGTRLTVL.

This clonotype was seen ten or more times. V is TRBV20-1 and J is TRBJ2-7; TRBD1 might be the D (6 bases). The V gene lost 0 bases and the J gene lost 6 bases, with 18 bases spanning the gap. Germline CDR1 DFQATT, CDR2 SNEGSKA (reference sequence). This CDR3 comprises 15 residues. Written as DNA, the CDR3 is TGCAGTGCTAGAGATCGATACAGGGCTGATATCGAGCAGTACTTC. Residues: CSARDRYRADIEQYF.

The CDR3 sequence: CASSLPSGQETQYF. Here the CDR3 DNA reads TGTGCCAGCAGTTTGCCCAGCGGCCAAGAGACCCAGTACTTC. This chain links TRBV12-3 or TRBV12-4 with TRBJ2-5, with D maybe TRBD2 (5 bases). V dropped 3 bases and J dropped 1 base, with 9 bases sitting between them. The CDR3 spans 14 residues.

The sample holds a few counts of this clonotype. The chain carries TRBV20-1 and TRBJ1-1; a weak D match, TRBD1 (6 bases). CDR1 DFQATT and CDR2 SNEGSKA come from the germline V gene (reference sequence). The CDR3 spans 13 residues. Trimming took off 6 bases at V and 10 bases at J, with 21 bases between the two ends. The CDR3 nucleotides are TGCAGTGCCTCCCCCACAGGGTTGGGGAGAGCTTTCTTT. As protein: CSASPTGLGRAFF.

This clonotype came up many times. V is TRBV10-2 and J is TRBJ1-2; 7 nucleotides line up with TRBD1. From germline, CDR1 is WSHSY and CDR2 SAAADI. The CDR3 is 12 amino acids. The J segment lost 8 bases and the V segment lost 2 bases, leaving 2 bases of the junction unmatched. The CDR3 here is CASSERQGGYTF. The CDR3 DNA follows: TGCGCCAGCAGTGAGCGACAGGGCGGCTACACCTTC.

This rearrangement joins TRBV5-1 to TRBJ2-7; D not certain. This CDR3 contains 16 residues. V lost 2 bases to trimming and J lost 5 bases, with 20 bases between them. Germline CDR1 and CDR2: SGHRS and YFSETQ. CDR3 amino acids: CASSFGDTGNFHEQYF. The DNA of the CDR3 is TGCGCCAGCAGCTTCGGAGACACTGGTAATTTCCACGAGCAGTACTTC.